These 20 T cell receptor beta chains were sequenced from one sample in a study of blood T cell repertoires in COVID-19 (dated by TCRdb to 2018 to 2020). To prepare the library, the immunoSEQ multiplex PCR assay was applied. Imported from immuneACCESS, the table was reduced by TCRdb to in-frame sequences with V and J called. These copies leave out some clones; in studies compared against another copy, an unresolved V gene accounts for under half, and the cause of the remainder is not known. For this sample the table gives 150,000 to 200,000 clones, of which 90% were detected only once. Roughly a sixth of the sample is taken by the ten largest. Specimen: peripheral blood. Receptor source: a man aged 55 to 70 with active or convalescent COVID-19.

The chain uses TRBV2 and TRBJ2-7; TRBD1 matches 8 bases. The trim removed 4 bases at V and 4 bases at J, leaving 9 bases unmatched. Germline-derived CDR1 and CDR2 are SNHLY and FYNNEI. The CDR3 covers 15 residues. The CDR3 here is CASSVGTGLKYEQYF. CDR3 sequence (DNA): TGTGCCAGCAGTGTAGGGACAGGCTTGAAATACGAGCAGTACTTC.

This chain's CDR3 is CASTLQGQGKETQYF. CDR3 coding DNA: TGTGCCAGCACCCTGCAGGGACAGGGGAAAGAGACCCAGTACTTC. V and J are TRBV6-5 and TRBJ2-5, with 10 bases aligning to TRBD1. Germline V gives CDR1 MNHEY, CDR2 SVGAGI. J was trimmed by 3 bases and V by 7 bases; bases with no gene match: 8. The CDR3 runs to 15 residues.

V usage is TRBV18 and J usage is TRBJ2-5, with 9 bases fitting TRBD2. V lost 0 bases, J lost 5 bases, and 7 bases stayed unmatched. The germline V gene has CDR1 KGHSH and CDR2 LQKENI. The CDR3 has 16 amino acids. CDR3 sequence reads: CASSPPSGRVIETQYF. For the CDR3, the DNA is TGTGCCAGCTCACCACCTAGCGGGAGAGTGATTGAGACCCAGTACTTC.

V gene TRBV19 combines with J gene TRBJ2-4; D remains unclear. The germline CDR1 and CDR2 sequences are LNHDA and SQIVND (reference sequence). Trimming removed 10 bases from V and 0 bases from J, with 10 bases in between. The CDR3 is 13 amino acids. CDR3 sequence: CATREAAKNIQYF. DNA of the CDR3: TGTGCCACCCGAGAGGCAGCCAAAAACATTCAGTACTTC.

This clone was found once. This chain uses TRBV14 with TRBJ2-6; D is undetermined. V gave up 4 bases and J gave up 0 bases, with 4 bases separating them. Germline CDR1 SGHDN, CDR2 FVKESK. The CDR3 consists of 14 residues. The DNA of the CDR3 is TGTGCCAGCAGCCGGAGCTCTGGGGCCAACGTCCTGACTTTC. Its protein is CASSRSSGANVLTF.

The chain carries TRBV4-1 and TRBJ1-2; D is possibly TRBD1 (6 bases). CDR1 MGHRA and CDR2 YSYEKL come from the germline V gene. Trimming removed 2 bases from V and 4 bases from J, with 14 bases in between. The CDR3 is made up of 15 amino acids. CDR3 protein: CASSQIAGGPYGYTF. The CDR3 nucleotides read TGCGCCAGCAGCCAAATTGCGGGGGGCCCCTATGGCTACACCTTC.

The chain couples TRBV6-1 to TRBJ1-2, with D possibly TRBD1 on 6 matching bases. Germline V gene sequence: CDR1 MNHNS, CDR2 SASEGT. This CDR3 has 14 residues. Trimming shortened V by 0 bases and J by 3 bases, and 8 bases separated the two germline ends. As DNA, the CDR3 is TGTGCCAGCAGTGAAGCCCGACAGGACTATGGCTACACCTTC. It yields the protein CASSEARQDYGYTF.

The V call is TRBV23-1, the J call TRBJ2-5; 9 bases line up with TRBD1. TRBV23-1 is an ORF for which the function is uncertain. This CDR3 comprises 17 residues. V dropped 0 bases and J dropped 0; count of bases not matched to a gene: 5. The CDR3 loop is CASSQSGTGSNQETQYF. The CDR3 DNA is TGCGCCAGCAGTCAATCCGGGACAGGGTCCAACCAAGAGACCCAGTACTTC.

The chain recombines TRBV19 with TRBJ2-1; 8 nucleotides align to TRBD1. The trim removed 6 bases at V and 6 bases at J, leaving 1 base unmatched. There are 12 residues in the CDR3. CDR1 LNHDA and CDR2 SQIVND come from the germline V gene (reference sequence). CDR3 sequence: CASRGTGNEQFF. The CDR3 nucleotides read TGTGCCAGTAGGGGGACAGGCAATGAGCAGTTCTTC. Looking up the rest from reference TRBV19 and TRBJ2-1 gives the full variable domain: DGGITQSPKYLFRKEGQNVTLSCEQNLNHDAMYWYRQDPGQGLRLIYYSQIVNDFQKGDIAEGYSVSREKKESFPLTVTSAQKNPTAFYLCASRGTGNEQFFGPGTRLTVL.

This chain joins TRBV6-5 and TRBJ2-5; 7 bases map to TRBD1. V lost 0 bases, J lost 2 bases, and 0 bases stayed unmatched. In germline, CDR1 is MNHEY, CDR2 SVGAGI. The CDR3 is 14 amino acids. The CDR3 sequence: CASSYSGQQETQYF. In DNA, the CDR3 is TGTGCCAGCAGTTACTCGGGACAGCAAGAGACCCAGTACTTC.

The V and J genes are TRBV12-3 or TRBV12-4 and TRBJ1-2, with TRBD1 matching over 10 bases. The CDR3 runs 13 residues. The V and J ends lost 5 bases and 7 bases, in that order; junction bases with no gene match: 4. The CDR3 loop reads CASSSGQGGGYTF. The CDR3 region has the DNA TGTGCCAGCAGTAGCGGACAGGGGGGTGGCTACACCTTC.

V and J are TRBV7-2 and TRBJ1-2, with D perhaps TRBD1 (5 bases). Germline V lookup: CDR1 SGHTA, CDR2 FQGNSA. The germline V and J ends were trimmed by 5 bases and 3 bases, with 19 bases remaining between them. The CDR3 has 16 amino acids. The CDR3 nucleotides read TGTGCCAGCAGCGAGGGTCCGGGAGAAGGGGACTATGGCTACACCTTC. Translated, it gives CASSEGPGEGDYGYTF.

This clone has just one count. The chain combines TRBV29-1 with TRBJ1-1; 7 nucleotides line up with TRBD1. Germline V gives CDR1 SQVTM, CDR2 ANQGSEA. V lost 7 bases and J lost 7; bases outside the gene matches: 9. This CDR3 has 12 residues. In nucleotides, the CDR3 is TGCAGCGCTCGACAGGGCTTTATTGAAGCTTTCTTT. Its protein product is CSARQGFIEAFF. The complete variable domain, with remaining parts taken from reference TRBV29-1 and TRBJ1-1, reads SAVISQKPSRDICQRGTSLTIQCQVDSQVTMMFWYRQQPGQSLTLIATANQGSEATYESGFVIDKFPISRPNLTFSTLTVSNMSPEDSSIYLCSARQGFIEAFFGQGTRLTVV.

J is TRBJ1-1 and V is TRBV6-5; 8 positions agree with TRBD1. This CDR3 has 15 residues. The germline V gene has CDR1 MNHEY and CDR2 SVGAGI. V shed 5 bases, J shed 1 base, and the junction held 6 bases outside the gene matches. The CDR3 sequence: CASSRRQGRNTEAFF. The CDR3 DNA sequence: TGTGCCAGCAGTCGGAGACAGGGGCGGAACACTGAAGCTTTCTTT.

This sequence joins TRBV7-6 and TRBJ2-7; perhaps TRBD2 as D (6 bases). CDR1 SGHVS and CDR2 FNYEAQ come from the germline V gene. This CDR3 is built from 15 residues. Deletions cut 5 bases from V and 2 bases from J, with 16 bases between. CDR3 in DNA: TGTGCCAGCAGCATCCTTGCGGGGCGGACCTACGAGCAGTACTTC. It encodes CASSILAGRTYEQYF.

This chain connects TRBV6-5 to TRBJ2-1; possible D gene TRBD2, 5 bases. This CDR3 comprises 14 residues. Germline lookup yields CDR1 MNHEY and CDR2 SVGAGI. The V end was cut by 7 bases, the J end by 7 bases, with 17 bases between. Here the CDR3 reads CASTGLLTSNEQFF. The CDR3 region has the DNA TGTGCCAGCACCGGCCTTTTAACTAGTAATGAGCAGTTCTTC.

This chain links TRBV2 with TRBJ1-5, with TRBD1 matching 9 bases. This CDR3 is 15 amino acids long. Trimming removed 10 bases from V and 3 bases from J; junction bases left unmatched: 10. CDR1 SNHLY and CDR2 FYNNEI come from the germline V gene. In nucleotides, the CDR3 is TGTGCCATCCTGTGGGGGACAGGGAACAATCAGCCCCAGCATTTT. Translation gives CAILWGTGNNQPQHF.

V and J are TRBV5-1 and TRBJ1-2; possible D gene TRBD1, 6 bases. The CDR3 is 14 amino acids. V was clipped by 0 bases and J by 4 bases, with 10 bases between them. Per the germline V gene, CDR1 is SGHRS and CDR2 is YFSETQ. The CDR3 nucleotides are TGCGCCAGCAGCTTGGAGGGGGGGCCCTATGGCTACACCTTC. It translates to CASSLEGGPYGYTF.

The rearrangement joins TRBV3-1 (or the pseudogene TRBV3-2) to TRBJ1-6, with D possibly being TRBD1 (5 bases). The V gene lost 0 bases and the J gene lost 9 bases, with 15 bases spanning the gap. The CDR3 spans 16 residues. Germline V gives CDR1 LGHDT, CDR2 YNNKEL (reference sequence). CDR3 DNA: TGTGCCAGCAGCCAAGATTCGGCAGGGCGGAGTTCACCCCTCCACTTT. Its translation: CASSQDSAGRSSPLHF.

The rearrangement uses TRBV7-9 and TRBJ2-7; TRBD2 matches 8 bases. The CDR3 totals 13 residues. The V gene's germline CDR1 is SEHNR and CDR2 FQNEAQ (reference sequence). Trimming took 3 bases from V and 5 from J; bases not matched to a gene: 3. CDR3 in amino acids: CASSFFGGDEQYF. The CDR3 bases are TGTGCCAGCAGCTTTTTCGGGGGGGACGAGCAGTACTTC.